These 24 T cell receptor beta chains were all obtained from the same sample, sequenced in a study of STAT3 mutations in large granular lymphocyte leukemia. Study-level points and caveats: Every T-LGLL patient had at least one immunodominant TCRbeta clonotype.

Here immunoSEQ multiplex PCR was the method, and the copy in TCRdb shows in-frame clones only, minus some. The sample carries under 4,500 clones, about 60% recorded once. No cognate antigen is known for these TCRs. The sequenced sample was PBMCs. These receptors originate from a human donor with T large granular lymphocyte leukemia. Some clones in this sample may be carry-over from other donors' samples.

The chain carries TRBV5-4 and TRBJ1-1, with 7 bases that match TRBD1. The CDR3 spans 17 residues. Germline loops: CDR1 SGHNT, CDR2 YYREEE (reference sequence). J lost 0 bases, V lost 4 bases, and 12 bases had no gene match. The CDR3 region has the DNA TGTGCCAGCAGCCCGCCGGCAGGGGGTAACGTGAACACTGAAGCTTTCTTT. Protein: CASSPPAGGNVNTEAFF.

This chain uses TRBV4-2 with TRBJ2-1; 11 nucleotides agree with TRBD2. This CDR3 has 16 amino acids. V lost 4 bases and J lost 6; bases outside the gene matches: 8. CDR1 and CDR2 (germline): LGHNA, YNFKEQ. CDR3 sequence: CASSLDLAGGFNEQFF. The CDR3 DNA follows: TGTGCCAGCAGCCTAGACCTAGCGGGGGGTTTCAATGAGCAGTTCTTC.

This clone was seen just once. The V call is TRBV7-9, the J call TRBJ2-5; D is uncertain. Germline loops: CDR1 SEHNR, CDR2 FQNEAQ (reference sequence). With 1 base removed from V and 4 bases from J, the gap between germline ends came to 10 bases. CDR3 length: 14 residues. The CDR3 here is CASSLGRPRETQYF. The DNA of the CDR3 is TGTGCCAGCAGCTTAGGGAGACCCCGAGAGACCCAGTACTTC.

The CDR3 is CASRMGVGKFYGYTF. DNA of the CDR3: TGTGCCAGCAGGATGGGGGTGGGCAAGTTCTATGGCTACACCTTC. The chain joins TRBV27 to TRBJ1-2; weak D call: TRBD1 (5 bases). The germline CDR1 and CDR2 sequences are MNHEY and SMNVEV (reference sequence). V shed 6 bases and J shed 4 bases, with 18 bases lying between them. CDR3 length: 15 residues.

The count of this clone is one. V is TRBV7-2 and J is TRBJ2-7, with TRBD2 identical over 12 bases. After removal of 5 bases from V and 6 bases from J, the junction contained 8 bases not matched to a gene. The germline gives CDR1 SGHTA, CDR2 FQGNSA. The CDR3 has 15 amino acids. The CDR3 reads CASSPSGGAGREQYF. CDR3 nucleotides: TGTGCCAGCAGCCCTAGCGGGGGGGCGGGCCGCGAGCAGTACTTC.

A few counts support this clone. The J gene is TRBJ1-2, the V gene TRBV9; 7 nucleotides line up with TRBD1. J lost 5 bases, V lost 5 bases, and 9 bases had no gene match. Germline lookup yields CDR1 SGDLS and CDR2 YYNGEE. This CDR3 has 14 residues. In DNA form, the CDR3 reads TGTGCCAGCAGTCGGGGCAGGGACAGATATGGCTACACCTTC. Residues: CASSRGRDRYGYTF.

This chain links TRBV4-3 with TRBJ1-1, with D possibly matching TRBD1 (5 bases). V lost 0 bases to trimming and J lost 2 bases, with 13 bases between them. Germline loops: CDR1 LGHNA, CDR2 YSLEER. There are 16 residues in the CDR3. The CDR3 spells CASSQDQGRGNTEAFF. DNA of the CDR3: TGCGCCAGCAGCCAAGACCAGGGTAGAGGAAACACTGAAGCTTTCTTT.

The V and J genes are TRBV30 and TRBJ1-2; D is ambiguous. V lost 2 bases, J lost 8 bases, and 15 bases lay in between. Germline V lookup: CDR1 GTSNPN, CDR2 SVGIG (reference sequence). The CDR3 runs to 13 residues. CDR3 coding DNA: TGTGCCTGGAGTCTTCTTTGGAAGATGGGCTACACCTTC. As protein: CAWSLLWKMGYTF.

Of note for this clone: Germline and junction disagree at one end, which may indicate a read error. The J gene is TRBJ2-7, the V gene TRBV7-9; 9 nucleotides align to TRBD1. The germline CDR1 and CDR2 sequences are SEHNR and FQNEAQ (reference sequence). The CDR3 is 15 amino acids. The CDR3 DNA follows: TGTGCCAGCAGCTCACGGACAGGGGACTCCCACGAGCAGTACTTC. It encodes CASSSRTGDSHEQYF.

The genes are TRBV5-1 and TRBJ2-7; 8 bases fit TRBD1. The CDR3 runs 14 residues. V trimming: 6 bases; J trimming: 2 bases; junction bases outside the gene matches: 7. Germline V lookup: CDR1 SGHRS, CDR2 YFSETQ. The CDR3 nucleotides read TGCGCCAGCACGATAGGACAGGGCACCTACGAGCAGTACTTC. This codes for CASTIGQGTYEQYF.

This clone has just a few counts. This chain uses TRBV5-6 with TRBJ1-2, with D possibly matching TRBD1 (5 bases). Germline CDR1 is SGHDT and CDR2 is YYEEEE. V dropped 0 bases and J dropped 4 bases, with 13 bases sitting between them. The CDR3 sequence is 15 residues long. CDR3 residues: CASSLDRQGIYGYTF. The DNA of the CDR3 is TGTGCCAGCAGCTTGGATCGGCAGGGCATCTATGGCTACACCTTC.

This chain uses TRBV18 with TRBJ2-7; D gene ambiguous. Germline assignment: CDR1 KGHSH and CDR2 LQKENI. V lost 6 bases and J lost 3, with 9 bases in between. The CDR3 length is 12 residues. CDR3 in amino acids: CASSQALYEQYF. CDR3 DNA sequence: TGTGCCAGCTCCCAAGCCCTCTACGAGCAGTACTTC.

This rearrangement joins TRBV6-5 to TRBJ2-7; TRBD2 aligns across 8 bases. Per the germline V gene, CDR1 is MNHEY and CDR2 is SVGAGI. The CDR3 is made up of 13 amino acids. Germline trimming cut 6 bases from V and 2 bases from J; bases unmatched to any gene: 3. The CDR3 is CASSRTSTYEQYF. CDR3 in DNA: TGTGCCAGCAGCAGGACTAGCACCTACGAGCAGTACTTC.

The rearrangement uses TRBV30 and TRBJ1-2, with TRBD1 as a possible D gene (5 bases). CDR1 GTSNPN and CDR2 SVGIG come from the germline V gene (reference sequence). V lost 5 bases, J lost 6 bases, and 16 bases lay in between. CDR3 size: 13 residues. In DNA form, the CDR3 reads TGTGCCTGGCTCCAGTTGTGGGGGAATGGCTACACCTTC. Translated, it gives CAWLQLWGNGYTF. Variable domain in full (rest from reference TRBV30 and TRBJ1-2): SQTIHQWPATLVQPVGSPLSLECTVEGTSNPNLYWYRQAAGRGLQLLFYSVGIGQISSEVPQNLSASRPQDRQFILSSKKLLLSDSGFYLCAWLQLWGNGYTFGSGTRLTVV.

The chain recombines TRBV9 with TRBJ2-5; 7 bases agree with TRBD2. From germline, CDR1 is SGDLS and CDR2 YYNGEE. With 0 bases clipped from V and 5 bases from J, the junction kept 7 bases outside the gene matches. CDR3 length: 15 amino acids. The CDR3 region is CASSVGLGLPETQYF. The CDR3 coding sequence is TGTGCCAGCAGCGTAGGATTGGGACTACCGGAGACCCAGTACTTC.

This clone was detected a few times. The chain recombines TRBV13 with TRBJ1-1; 7 positions match TRBD1. Losses at the gene ends were 6 bases for V and 8 bases for J; bases not matched to a gene: 18. CDR3 length: 16 amino acids. Germline V gene data show CDR1 as PRHDT and CDR2 as FYEKMQ (reference sequence). In nucleotides, the CDR3 is TGTGCCAGCAGAGAGCTTCGACAGGGCTTTTTGGCGGAAGCTTTCTTT. Translation gives CASRELRQGFLAEAFF. Drawing the rest from reference TRBV13 and TRBJ1-1, the complete variable domain is AAGVIQSPRHLIKEKRETATLKCYPIPRHDTVYWYQQGPGQDPQFLISFYEKMQSDKGSIPDRFSAQQFSDYHSELNMSSLELGDSALYFCASRELRQGFLAEAFFGQGTRLTVV.

The chain has TRBV18 and TRBJ2-7; D is uncertain. Per the germline V gene, CDR1 is KGHSH and CDR2 is LQKENI. CDR3 length: 14 amino acids. V was trimmed by 1 base and J by 1 base, leaving 8 bases between them. DNA for the CDR3: TGTGCCAGCTCACCACAGGGAAATTCCTACGAGCAGTACTTC. This sequence encodes CASSPQGNSYEQYF.

There are a few counts of this clone. The rearrangement joins TRBV4-2 to TRBJ1-2; TRBD1 matches 9 bases. The length of the CDR3 is 17 residues. Trimming at V came to 1 base and at J to 4 bases, leaving 10 bases not matched to a gene. Germline CDR1 is LGHNA and CDR2 is YNFKEQ. The CDR3 region has the DNA TGTGCCAGCAGCCAAGCTTCGGGACAGGGTGAGGTCTATGGCTACACCTTC. This codes for CASSQASGQGEVYGYTF.

The V call is TRBV9, the J call TRBJ2-3, with D possibly being TRBD1 or TRBD2 (5 bases each). V shed 7 bases and J shed 0 bases, with 18 bases lying between them. This CDR3 has 16 amino acids. CDR1 is SGDLS and CDR2 is YYNGEE in the germline V gene. The CDR3 DNA is TGTGCCAGCGGGAACCCTGGGACGCTTAGCACAGATACGCAGTATTTT. It translates to CASGNPGTLSTDTQYF.

The chain joins TRBV29-1 to TRBJ2-1, with 9 bases identical to TRBD1. The CDR3 loop spans 13 amino acids. The V gene end was trimmed by 7 bases and the J gene end by 5 bases; junction bases not matched to a gene: 6. Germline V gives CDR1 SQVTM, CDR2 ANQGSEA. The CDR3 region is CSARTGADNEQFF. In nucleotides, the CDR3 is TGCAGCGCCCGGACAGGGGCGGACAATGAGCAGTTCTTC.

This clone appeared a single time. The J gene is TRBJ1-2, the V gene TRBV30; D possibly corresponds to TRBD1 (5 bases). CDR3 length equals 13 residues. CDR1 and CDR2 from the germline V gene are GTSNPN and SVGIG (reference sequence). V lost 0 bases and J lost 4, with 9 bases in between. The CDR3 loop reads CAWSVVGAYGYTF. Written as DNA, the CDR3 is TGTGCCTGGAGTGTGGTAGGGGCCTATGGCTACACCTTC.

The table lists this clone with a few counts. The chain links TRBV29-1 to TRBJ1-2; the D is unclear. This CDR3 spans 11 amino acids. The germline CDR1 and CDR2 sequences are SQVTM and ANQGSEA. V gave up 2 bases and J gave up 6 bases, with 7 bases separating them. The CDR3 DNA reads as TGCAGCGTTGAAAGGACGGATGGCTACACCTTC. Translated, it gives CSVERTDGYTF.

The chain uses TRBV7-2 and TRBJ2-7; 7 nucleotides align to TRBD2. The CDR3 is 15 residues long. The germline CDR1 and CDR2 sequences are SGHTA and FQGNSA. V shed 4 bases, J shed 3 bases, and the junction held 9 bases outside the gene matches. CDR3: CASSSTGTTFYEQYF. The CDR3 region has the DNA TGTGCCAGCAGCTCGACCGGGACTACCTTCTACGAGCAGTACTTC.

J is TRBJ2-7 and V is TRBV5-1; 7 bases map to TRBD1. The length of the CDR3 is 13 residues. The V gene end was trimmed by 0 bases and the J gene end by 6 bases; junction bases not matched to a gene: 3. From germline, CDR1 is SGHRS and CDR2 YFSETQ. DNA of the CDR3: TGCGCCAGCAGCTTGGGACAGGGCGGCGAGCAGTACTTC. This gives the protein CASSLGQGGEQYF.